The clone carrying this T cell receptor beta chain was counted only a few times. This entry belongs to a study of blood T cells in healthy people across ages. There are 17 residues in the CDR3. From germline, CDR1 is SGHVS and CDR2 FNYEAQ. With a J-beta primer mix and a sample-barcoded 5' primer, a second PCR ran about 7 to 11 cycles. From the 5' RACE reads, TCRdb called clonotypes with MiXCR, one entry per CDR3 protein. The sample has some 560,000 distinct CDR3 sequences, roughly a quarter seen once; the top ten hold about 3.3%. This sample was shared with a second study, whose subject was T cells of mothers and their children. From that paper: The donors comprised more than 5 children and their three healthy Caucasian mothers.

The V and J genes are TRBV7-6 and TRBJ2-5; 15 bases map to TRBD2. Gene TRBJ2-7 matches the end of the DNA better, so the J call may be wrong. The TCR was taken from a boy aged 2-9 years in good health. Sequenced: blood. CDR3 amino acids: CASSQGLAGGGSYEQYF. CDR3 sequence (DNA): TGTGCCAGCAGCCAGGGACTAGCGGGAGGTGGCTCCTACGAGCAGTACTTC.